What follows are 17 T cell receptor beta chains derived from one specimen sequenced in a study of T cells in Graves' hyperthyroidism and ophthalmopathy. Amplification yielded TCR beta CDR3 regions, with RNA transcripts as the source. The HTBI primer set was used in a first-round RT-PCR of the TCR CDR3. TCRdb reprocessed the multiplex PCR reads with MiXCR, giving one entry per CDR3 protein. The sample has approximately 360,000 distinct CDR3 sequences; roughly 14% are singletons. The specimen was blood. The receptor set was obtained from a woman aged 18-29 years with Graves' hyperthyroidism that later progressed to Graves' ophthalmopathy.

V gene TRBV13 combines with J gene TRBJ2-3; D unclear. V lost 5 bases and J lost 5, with 14 bases in between. In germline, CDR1 is PRHDT, CDR2 FYEKMQ (reference sequence). The CDR3 is 14 amino acids. The CDR3 DNA sequence: TGTGCCAGCAGCCAAGATGGCGGTTTAGATACGCAGTATTTT. Encoded protein: CASSQDGGLDTQYF.

This clonotype was seen ten or more times. The chain joins TRBV7-6 to TRBJ2-3, with D uncertain. This CDR3 has 14 amino acids. V was shortened by 2 bases and J by 4 bases, with 10 bases between the two germline ends. In germline, CDR1 is SGHVS, CDR2 FNYEAQ. CDR3 bases: TGTGCCAGCAGCTTACGTCCTGCCCCAGATACGCAGTATTTT. Protein sequence: CASSLRPAPDTQYF.

This clonotype appeared once. A junction end diverges from the germline sequence, so it may reflect a read error. This rearrangement joins TRBV20-1 to TRBJ1-1; tentative D call: TRBD1 (5 bases). Germline V gene data show CDR1 as DFQATT and CDR2 as SNEGSKA (reference sequence). There are 14 residues in the CDR3. The CDR3 sequence: CSARSPRAGTEGFF. The CDR3 bases are TGCAGTGCTAGATCCCCCAGGGCAGGCACTGAAGGTTTCTTT.

This clonotype came up many times. J is TRBJ2-3 and V is TRBV27, with TRBD1 identical over 10 bases. This CDR3 contains 14 residues. CDR1 and CDR2 (germline): MNHEY, SMNVEV (reference sequence). The V and J ends lost 2 bases and 6 bases, in that order; junction bases with no gene match: 2. The CDR3, as DNA: TGTGCCAGCAGTTTAAGACAGGGGGCTGATACGCAGTATTTT. This codes for CASSLRQGADTQYF.

This clonotype was counted between two and nine times. V is TRBV5-1 and J is TRBJ2-3, with 10 bases matching TRBD2. This CDR3 has 16 residues. Trimming took 4 bases from V and 3 from J; bases not matched to a gene: 8. Germline assignment: CDR1 SGHRS and CDR2 YFSETQ. This CDR3 reads CASSPIAGGRTDTQYF. The DNA of the CDR3 is TGCGCCAGCAGCCCTATAGCGGGAGGCCGGACAGATACGCAGTATTTT.

This chain joins TRBV29-1 and TRBJ2-7, with 7 nucleotides matching TRBD2. Germline values: CDR1 SQVTM, CDR2 ANQGSEA. The CDR3 is 13 residues long. Trimming took 6 bases from V and 6 from J; bases not matched to a gene: 11. The CDR3 DNA sequence: TGCAGCGTAGCAAAGCGACTAGCCCGCGAGCAGTACTTC. Its translation is CSVAKRLAREQYF.

This clonotype was picked up a small number of times. This rearrangement joins TRBV3-2 to TRBJ2-1; the table names TRBD2, a call not compared with the DNA. TRBV3-2 is a known pseudogene. The CDR3 has 19 amino acids. CDR3 nucleotides: TGTGCCAGCAGCCAAGATTCGGCGGAGGGTCTCTCTTCCTACAATGAGCAGTTCTTC. It translates to CASSQDSAEGLSSYNEQFF.

Ten or more counts support this clonotype. V gene TRBV5-1 combines with J gene TRBJ2-3, with D tentatively TRBD1 (6 bases). Germline CDR1 is SGHRS and CDR2 is YFSETQ. There are 16 residues in the CDR3. Trimming took 1 base from V and 2 from J, leaving 14 bases between them. CDR3 sequence reads: CASSLFTDSFTDTQYF. The CDR3 nucleotides read TGCGCCAGCAGCTTGTTCACGGACAGCTTCACAGATACGCAGTATTTT.

This clonotype was recorded at least ten times. The chain is built from TRBV7-8 and TRBJ1-2; D is possibly TRBD1 (6 bases). CDR1 is SGHVS and CDR2 is FQNEAQ in the germline V gene. Trimming cost V 1 base and J 0 bases, with 15 bases left between them. The CDR3 runs 17 residues. The CDR3 nucleotides read TGTGCCAGCAGCTTAGAGGGGACACCTTCCCCTAACTATGGCTACACCTTC. Residues: CASSLEGTPSPNYGYTF.

This clonotype has at least ten counts. The V and J genes are TRBV15 and TRBJ2-1; D not certain. In germline, CDR1 is LNHNV, CDR2 YYDKDF (reference sequence). V was pared by 0 bases and J by 9 bases, with 9 bases between. The CDR3 spans 13 residues. CDR3 nucleotide sequence: TGTGCCACCAGCAGAGATCGACTTAGTGAGCAGTTCTTC. Translation gives CATSRDRLSEQFF.

This clonotype came up a few times. This sequence joins TRBV5-1 and TRBJ2-2; TRBD2 matches at 11 bases. Germline V gene lookup returns CDR1 SGHRS and CDR2 YFSETQ. V was pared by 7 bases and J by 0 bases, with 14 bases of the junction left unmatched. CDR3 size: 19 residues. The CDR3 spells CASSRGLAGGTPNTGELFF. CDR3 coding DNA: TGCGCCAGCTCCCGAGGGTTAGCGGGAGGGACTCCGAACACCGGGGAGCTGTTTTTT.

The rearrangement joins TRBV16 to TRBJ1-5, with D perhaps matching TRBD1 (6 bases). CDR1 and CDR2 from the germline V gene are KGHSY and FQNENV. The CDR3 is made up of 15 amino acids. The V gene lost 4 bases and the J gene lost 7 bases, with 17 bases spanning the gap. CDR3 residues: CASSPGGGIHQPQHF. The CDR3 DNA sequence: TGTGCCAGCAGCCCGGGGGGCGGGATTCACCAGCCCCAGCATTTT.

This rearrangement joins TRBV5-1 to TRBJ2-3; TRBD2 matches 13 bases. CDR3 length: 16 amino acids. From germline, CDR1 is SGHRS and CDR2 YFSETQ. V shed 4 bases and J 3 bases; nucleotides not matched to a gene: 5. CDR3 loop: CASSRTSGSKTDTQYF. CDR3 coding DNA: TGCGCCAGCAGCCGGACTAGCGGGAGTAAAACAGATACGCAGTATTTT.

This clonotype has a count of ten or more. The chain has TRBV2 and TRBJ2-3, with D perhaps TRBD2 (6 bases). From germline, CDR1 is SNHLY and CDR2 FYNNEI. V gave up 3 bases and J gave up 4 bases, with 23 bases separating them. There are 18 residues in the CDR3. The CDR3 DNA sequence: TGTGCCAGCAGTGACGGACGATTCCGGGAGTTCGGGCCAGATACGCAGTATTTT. This translates into CASSDGRFREFGPDTQYF.

This clonotype was counted ten times or more. V is TRBV2 and J is TRBJ1-2; D gene unclear. The CDR3 sequence is 12 residues long. V lost 1 base, J lost 3 bases, and 3 bases lay in between. Per the germline V gene, CDR1 is SNHLY and CDR2 is FYNNEI. The DNA for the CDR3 is TGTGCCAGCAGTGAAGACTACTATGGCTACACCTTC. This encodes CASSEDYYGYTF.

This clonotype was observed many times. The genes are TRBV2 and TRBJ2-3; TRBD1 might be the D (5 bases). The germline V gene encodes CDR1 SNHLY and CDR2 FYNNEI. There are 14 residues in the CDR3. V lost 7 bases to trimming and J lost 8 bases, with 19 bases between them. CDR3 nucleotides: TGTGCCAGCATCGAAGATGGGGCTACGGGTACGCAGTATTTT. Translating it yields CASIEDGATGTQYF.

This clonotype was observed a handful of times. The chain carries TRBV27 and TRBJ2-7; 9 bases align to TRBD2. CDR3 length: 15 amino acids. V shed 6 bases, J shed 5 bases, and the junction held 11 bases outside the gene matches. Per the germline V gene, CDR1 is MNHEY and CDR2 is SMNVEV (reference sequence). The CDR3 loop is CASRPISGSWNEQYF. For the CDR3, the DNA is TGTGCCAGCAGACCTATTAGCGGGAGTTGGAACGAGCAGTACTTC.